These 7 T cell receptor beta chains were all obtained from the same sample, sequenced in a study of regulatory T cells in long-lasting Graves disease. Time point meaning: newly diagnosed GD, antithyroid drugs for less than 3 months. Scientists built the TCR library using RNA that was extracted from PBMCs. CDR3 regions were amplified by Arm-PCR using iRepertoire HTBI primers to build TCR beta libraries. TCRdb re-called the multiplex PCR reads through MiXCR, storing one row per CDR3 protein. The repertoire holds a few hundred thousand distinct CDR3 sequences, approximately 10% seen once, with under 20% in the top ten. The same sample was also used in a study of T cells in Graves' hyperthyroidism and ophthalmopathy.

The input for sequencing was peripheral blood mononuclear cells (PBMCs), taken at new diagnosis, from a patient treated with antithyroid drugs. All receptors come from a woman aged 18-30 years with Graves disease.

Ten or more counts support this clonotype. This chain uses TRBV4-1 with TRBJ1-1; a weak D match, TRBD1 (5 bases). CDR3 size: 14 residues. Trimming stripped 8 bases from V and 1 base from J, with 14 bases between. Germline V gene data show CDR1 as MGHRA and CDR2 as YSYEKL. The CDR3 protein is CASRNRLKNTEAFF. The DNA for the CDR3 is TGCGCCAGCCGAAACAGGTTGAAGAACACTGAAGCTTTCTTT.

The V and J genes are TRBV19 and TRBJ1-6, with 11 bases identical to TRBD1. J gave up 10 bases and V 6 bases, and 8 bases lay outside the gene matches. There are 15 residues in the CDR3. Germline CDR1 LNHDA, CDR2 SQIVND (reference sequence). The CDR3 reads CASSPDRGLRSPLHF. The CDR3 bases are TGTGCCAGTAGCCCGGACAGGGGGCTTCGGTCACCCCTCCACTTT. Based on the CDR3 plus reference TRBV19 and TRBJ1-6, the full variable domain is DGGITQSPKYLFRKEGQNVTLSCEQNLNHDAMYWYRQDPGQGLRLIYYSQIVNDFQKGDIAEGYSVSREKKESFPLTVTSAQKNPTAFYLCASSPDRGLRSPLHFGNGTRLTVT.

This clonotype was seen ten or more times. The chain links TRBV12-5 to TRBJ1-6; D gene uncertain. The germline gives CDR1 LGHNT, CDR2 FRNRAP. This CDR3 spans 13 amino acids. V was trimmed by 5 bases and J by 8 bases, leaving 10 bases between them. The CDR3 region has the DNA TGTGCTAGTGGTGGGGTGACCCATTCACCCCTCCACTTT. Residues: CASGGVTHSPLHF.

At least ten counts were recorded for this clonotype. The rearrangement links TRBV2 to TRBJ2-7; TRBD1 matches 8 bases. The CDR3 is made up of 13 amino acids. CDR1 is SNHLY, CDR2 FYNNEI, per germline. V was pared by 6 bases and J by 6 bases, with 7 bases of the junction left unmatched. CDR3 region: CASRQSTGGEQYF. Written as DNA, the CDR3 is TGTGCCAGCAGGCAAAGTACAGGGGGCGAGCAGTACTTC.

There are many counts of this clonotype. This chain joins TRBV19 and TRBJ2-1, with D possibly being TRBD2 (6 bases). The germline gives CDR1 LNHDA, CDR2 SQIVND (reference sequence). V lost 3 bases and J 8 bases, leaving 14 bases between the germline ends. The CDR3 length is 14 residues. Here the CDR3 DNA reads TGTGCCAGTAGTATTCGCGGGATAGCAGATGAGCAGTTCTTC. Translating gives CASSIRGIADEQFF.

This clonotype occurred many times. The chain is built from TRBV20-1 and TRBJ1-1; D is undetermined. V was trimmed by 1 base and J by 0 bases, leaving 9 bases between them. CDR1 is DFQATT and CDR2 is SNEGSKA in the germline V gene (reference sequence). This CDR3 has 14 residues. CDR3 nucleotides: TGCAGTGCTAGAGCCAGGAGCATGAACACTGAAGCTTTCTTT. Protein: CSARARSMNTEAFF.

This clonotype was counted a few times. The junction departs from the called germline gene at one end, perhaps through a read error. The chain employs TRBV28 and TRBJ1-4; no clear D. Germline CDR1 and CDR2: MDHEN and SYDVKM. The CDR3 extends over 12 amino acids. CDR3 region: CASSPWNEQLFF. CDR3 coding DNA: TGTGCCAGCAGTCCATGGAATGAACAACTGTTTTTT.